The source of this TCR beta chain is a study of shared clonotypes between healthy human individuals. The method was immunoSEQ multiplex PCR; TCRdb's version includes in-frame clones alone and lacks a portion of them. The sample consists of a few hundred thousand clones, just under 97% of them appearing once. Terminally differentiated effector memory CD45RA+ cells were excluded by CCR7 positive selection of CD45RO-negative cells. Regarding this clone: Distinct nucleotide sequences in the sample also encode this CDR3.

Sequenced material: naive CD8+ T cells sorted from blood. The clonotype comes from a woman in her 30s in good health.

The CDR3 DNA sequence: TGTGCCAGTAGTAGGGGCAGGAATAGCAATCAGCCCCAGCATTTT. It is translated as CASSRGRNSNQPQHF. The chain links TRBV19 to TRBJ1-5, with a possible D match to TRBD1 (5 bases). Looked up from germline, CDR1 is LNHDA and CDR2 is SQIVND (reference sequence). There are 15 residues in the CDR3. V lost 4 bases, J lost 0 bases, and 10 bases lay in between.